This T cell receptor (beta chain) comes out of a study of Graves' ophthalmopathy and Graves' hyperthyroidism. The CDR3 covers 14 residues. Trimming cost V 6 bases and J 4 bases, with 14 bases left between them. Germline V gene data show CDR1 as SNHLY and CDR2 as FYNNEI. Amplifying from RNA transcripts, the study obtained TCR beta CDR3 regions. RT-PCR in the first round used HTBI primers; a second-round multiplex PCR followed. Via MiXCR, TCRdb re-called the multiplex PCR reads, giving one row per CDR3 protein. The sample holds around 590,000 distinct CDR3 sequences, approximately 35% seen once. No donor had other autoimmune disease, uncontrolled infection, pregnancy or lactation.

The TCR sequence derives from an adult man with Graves' hyperthyroidism. The V call is TRBV2, the J call TRBJ2-3; D is perhaps TRBD1 or TRBD2 (6 bases each). What was sequenced was peripheral blood or thyroid tissue (not recorded which). CDR3 coding DNA: TGTGCCAGCAGCCAGACGGGGGCAGCAGATACGCAGTATTTT. Protein product: CASSQTGAADTQYF.